This is a list of T cell receptor beta chains from one sample in a study of blood T cells in healthy people across ages. TCRdb passed the 5' RACE reads through MiXCR, listing each CDR3 protein once. Of about 1.7 million distinct CDR3 sequences listed, 28% were seen once; the top ten hold 7% to 9%. The sample comprised blood. These receptors were collected from a woman between 25 and 40 years old in good health. CDR3s include the opening cysteine and the closing phenylalanine or tryptophan. The D gene is left open where the match is weak. Only some rows state a clone size, as once, few, many or a class for expanded clones.

>-|TRBV3-1|TRBD1|TRBJ1-6
CASSQVTGEPLHF
TGTGCCAGCAGCCAAGTAACAGGGGAACCCCTCCACTTT
>-|TRBV6-5|-|TRBJ2-2
CASRMDLTGELFF
TGTGCCAGCAGGATGGATCTCACCGGGGAGCTGTTTTTT
>-|TRBV7-9|-|TRBJ1-2
CASGLDWDGHTF
TGTGCCAGCGGTTTAGACTGGGATGGCCACACCTTC
>few|TRBV12-3/TRBV12-4|TRBD1|TRBJ2-3
CASGETGSKRTQYF
TGTGCCAGCGGGGAGACAGGGTCGAAGAGAACGCAGTATTTT
>many|TRBV14|-|TRBJ2-4
CASSQPDIKNIQYF
TGTGCCAGCAGCCAACCGGACATCAAAAACATTCAGTACTTC
>few|TRBV5-1|-|TRBJ2-5
CASSSVQGGGETQYF
TGCGCCAGCAGCTCGGTACAGGGTGGCGGAGAGACCCAGTACTTC
>many|TRBV29-1|TRBD1|TRBJ2-7
CSVATGVRGNYEQYF
TGCAGCGTCGCAACAGGGGTAAGAGGGAACTACGAGCAGTACTTC
>-|TRBV11-2|-|TRBJ2-3
CASSLGIREDTDTQYF
TGTGCCAGCAGCTTAGGTATCAGGGAGGATACAGATACGCAGTATTTT
>few|TRBV12-3/TRBV12-4|TRBD1|TRBJ1-1
CASSSRTGDPSAFF
TGTGCCAGCAGTTCCCGGACAGGAGATCCTTCGGCTTTCTTT
>-|TRBV20-1|TRBD1|TRBJ2-7
CSARAGQGSCEQYF
TGCAGTGCTAGAGCAGGACAGGGGAGCTGCGAGCAGTACTTC
>-|TRBV20-1|TRBD1|TRBJ1-1
CSATRTGGFEAFF
TGCAGTGCAACCCGGACAGGGGGCTTTGAAGCTTTCTTT
>-|TRBV4-3|-|TRBJ1-2
CASSQYEDSPNYGYTF
TGCGCCAGCAGCCAATATGAGGACAGCCCTAACTATGGCTACACCTTC
>-|TRBV6-6|-|TRBJ2-7
CASKEAGNTYEQYF
TGTGCCAGCAAGGAAGCAGGGAACACCTACGAGCAGTACTTC
>-|TRBV6-6|TRBD2|TRBJ2-1
CATNWGSGVAGGDEQFF
TGTGCCACCAACTGGGGTAGCGGGGTAGCGGGTGGCGATGAGCAGTTCTTC
>few|TRBV7-2|-|TRBJ2-5
CASSPYRERETQYF
TGTGCCAGCAGCCCGTACAGGGAGCGGGAGACCCAGTACTTC
>-|TRBV20-1|-|TRBJ2-5
CSASLVVQETQYF
TGCAGTGCTTCCCTAGTCGTGCAAGAGACCCAGTACTTC
>-|TRBV30|-|TRBJ1-1
CAWSVNRGTEAFF
TGTGCCTGGAGTGTAAACCGGGGCACTGAAGCTTTCTTT
>few|TRBV14|TRBD2|TRBJ2-3
CASSQGRSGRSRGDTQYF
TGTGCCAGCAGCCAAGGGAGGAGCGGGAGGTCCAGAGGAGATACGCAGTATTTT
>many|TRBV6-5|TRBD2|TRBJ2-7
CASSYSSPLAGGSYEQYF
TGTGCCAGCAGTTACTCGAGTCCACTAGCGGGAGGGTCCTACGAGCAGTACTTC
>few|TRBV12-5|-|TRBJ2-1
CASGSPGRGGEQFF
TGTGCTAGTGGTTCGCCTGGAAGGGGGGGTGAGCAGTTCTTC
>-|TRBV27|-|TRBJ2-7
CASSLLAEIYNEQYF
TGTGCCAGCAGTTTACTAGCAGAAATCTACAATGAGCAGTACTTC
>-|TRBV5-1|-|TRBJ1-5
CASSLVFGRGAVQPQHF
TGCGCCAGCAGCTTGGTTTTCGGGCGGGGGGCAGTTCAGCCCCAGCATTTT
>few|TRBV18|-|TRBJ1-2
CASSPNVDPTGRYTF
TGTGCCAGCTCACCAAACGTGGACCCGACAGGCCGCTACACCTTC
>few|TRBV5-1|TRBD2|TRBJ2-1
CASSPVAGLRNEQFF
TGCGCCAGCAGCCCCGTAGCGGGACTGCGGAATGAGCAGTTCTTC
>-|TRBV6-4|-|TRBJ1-1
CASSDSGRNTEAFF
TGTGCCAGCAGTGACTCGGGGAGGAACACTGAAGCTTTCTTT
>-|TRBV5-6|-|TRBJ2-7
CASEGISYEQYF
TGTGCCAGCGAAGGAATCTCCTACGAGCAGTACTTC
>-|TRBV14|-|TRBJ2-4
CASSRDPTRWGKNIQYF
TGTGCCAGCAGCCGAGATCCCACTAGATGGGGCAAAAACATTCAGTACTTC
>-|TRBV7-9|-|TRBJ2-7
CASSLNGSSSYEQYF
TGTGCCAGCAGCTTAAACGGCAGTAGTTCCTACGAGCAGTACTTC
>few|TRBV7-2|-|TRBJ1-5
CASSLEAWRGGQPQHF
TGTGCCAGCAGCTTAGAGGCTTGGCGGGGTGGGCAGCCCCAGCATTTT
>-|TRBV20-1|TRBD2|TRBJ2-7
CSARGLAAGEQYF
TGCAGTGCAAGGGGACTAGCGGCAGGCGAGCAGTACTTC
>-|TRBV5-1|TRBD2|TRBJ2-5
CASSASGTSDETQYF
TGCGCCAGCAGCGCATCCGGGACTAGCGACGAGACCCAGTACTTC
>-|TRBV5-1|-|TRBJ2-5
CASSLTVGYGGTQYF
TGCGCCAGCAGCCTGACGGTTGGATACGGGGGGACCCAGTACTTC
>few|TRBV20-1|TRBD2|TRBJ2-3
CSARELAGGTGDTQYF
TGCAGTGCTAGAGAGCTAGCGGGGGGGACCGGGGATACGCAGTATTTT
>many|TRBV7-2|TRBD2|TRBJ2-5
CASSLGLAGGETQYF
TGTGCCAGCAGTTTAGGACTAGCGGGAGGGGAGACCCAGTACTTC
>few|TRBV29-1|TRBD2|TRBJ2-1
CSVKSGSSSDEQFF
TGCAGCGTTAAGAGCGGGAGTTCTTCGGATGAGCAGTTCTTC
>-|TRBV2|-|TRBJ2-6
CASSEATGRGANVLTF
TGTGCCAGCAGTGAAGCGACAGGGAGGGGGGCCAACGTCCTGACTTTC
>many|TRBV20-1|-|TRBJ2-7
CSARGGQGLYEQYF
TGCAGTGCTAGAGGGGGCCAGGGATTGTACGAGCAGTACTTC
>-|TRBV12-5|-|TRBJ2-1
CASGLTSDHYNEQFF
TGTGCTAGTGGTTTAACCTCGGACCATTACAATGAGCAGTTCTTC
>-|TRBV7-9|-|TRBJ2-5
CASSPRPTGRETQYF
TGTGCCAGCAGCCCTAGGCCAACAGGGAGAGAGACCCAGTACTTC
>few|TRBV12-3/TRBV12-4|TRBD1|TRBJ2-7
CASSLAGTALLGYEQYF
TGTGCCAGCAGTTTAGCGGGGACAGCTCTTCTGGGCTACGAGCAGTACTTC
>few|TRBV29-1|-|TRBJ1-1
CSVAGTAGVNTEAFF
TGCAGCGTTGCAGGGACGGCCGGCGTGAACACTGAAGCTTTCTTT
>-|TRBV9|TRBD2|TRBJ2-3
CASSVGGLAGNTQYF
TGTGCCAGCAGCGTAGGTGGACTAGCGGGAAATACGCAGTATTTT
>-|TRBV18|TRBD1|TRBJ2-1
CASSPGTGKSEQFF
TGTGCCAGCTCACCAGGGACAGGGAAAAGTGAGCAGTTCTTC
>-|TRBV12-3/TRBV12-4|-|TRBJ1-1
CASSLARVAFF
TGTGCCAGCAGTTTGGCCCGGGTAGCTTTCTTT
>few|TRBV30|-|TRBJ2-6
CAWREPGANVLTF
TGTGCCTGGAGGGAGCCTGGGGCCAACGTCCTGACTTTC
>few|TRBV7-2|-|TRBJ2-7
CASSTRQDYEQYF
TGTGCCAGCAGCACCAGACAGGATTACGAGCAGTACTTC
>few|TRBV5-1|TRBD2|TRBJ2-7
CASSAGLAHNEQYF
TGCGCCAGCAGCGCGGGACTAGCCCACAATGAGCAGTACTTC
>-|TRBV13|-|TRBJ2-5
CASSSRWDEQYF
TGTGCCAGCAGCTCTCGATGGGATGAGCAGTACTTC
>few|TRBV20-1|TRBD2|TRBJ2-5
CSARDRATSGRAETQYF
TGCAGTGCTAGAGATAGGGCGACTAGCGGGAGGGCCGAGACCCAGTACTTC
>-|TRBV5-1|TRBD1|TRBJ2-5
CASSLDGQGRSGETQYF
TGCGCCAGCAGCTTGGATGGACAGGGACGGTCCGGGGAGACCCAGTACTTC
>-|TRBV7-9|TRBD2|TRBJ2-5
CASSLGLAGFETQYF
TGTGCCAGCAGCCTCGGGCTAGCGGGATTCGAGACCCAGTACTTC
>few|TRBV25-1|-|TRBJ2-1
CASTKAGRMNNEQFF
TGTGCCAGCACCAAAGCCGGCAGGATGAACAATGAGCAGTTCTTC
>few|TRBV20-1|-|TRBJ2-7
CSAKLDYEQYF
TGCAGTGCTAAGCTGGACTACGAGCAGTACTTC
>many|TRBV7-9|-|TRBJ2-3
CASRYPERNPTDTQYF
TGTGCCAGCAGATATCCTGAGAGGAATCCCACAGATACGCAGTATTTT
>-|TRBV7-2|TRBD2|TRBJ2-7
CASSTSGVGGGEQYF
TGTGCCAGCAGCACGAGCGGGGTGGGAGGAGGGGAGCAGTACTTC